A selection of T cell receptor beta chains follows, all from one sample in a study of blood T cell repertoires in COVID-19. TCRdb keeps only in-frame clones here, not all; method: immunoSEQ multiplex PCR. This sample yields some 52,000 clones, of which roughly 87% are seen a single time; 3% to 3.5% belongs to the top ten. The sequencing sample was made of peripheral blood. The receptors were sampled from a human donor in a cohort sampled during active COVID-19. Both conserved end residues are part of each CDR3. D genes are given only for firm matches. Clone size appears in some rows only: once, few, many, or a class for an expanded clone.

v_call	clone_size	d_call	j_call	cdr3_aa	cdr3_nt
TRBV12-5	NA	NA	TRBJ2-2	CASGLVAIGAVGTGELFF	TGTGCTAGTGGTTTGGTAGCAATAGGGGCGGTTGGCACCGGGGAGCTGTTTTTT
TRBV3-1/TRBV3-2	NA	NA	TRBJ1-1	CASSQAPGGTEAFF	TGTGCCAGCAGCCAGGCCCCGGGGGGAACTGAAGCTTTCTTT
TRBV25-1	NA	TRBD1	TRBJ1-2	CATRQGNYGYTF	TGTGCCACAAGACAGGGTAACTATGGCTACACCTTC
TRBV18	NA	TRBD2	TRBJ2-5	CASSPLTSGSGLETQYF	TGTGCCAGCTCACCGCTGACTAGCGGGAGTGGTCTTGAGACCCAGTACTTC
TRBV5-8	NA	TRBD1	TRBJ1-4	CASSLGTGGYEKLFF	TGTGCCAGCAGCTTGGGGACAGGGGGATATGAAAAACTGTTTTTT
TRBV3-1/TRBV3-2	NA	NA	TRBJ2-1	CASSQEWASSYNEQFF	TGTGCCAGCAGCCAAGAGTGGGCGTCCTCCTACAATGAGCAGTTCTTC
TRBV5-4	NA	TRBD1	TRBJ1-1	CASSKGQGNTEAFF	TGTGCCAGCAGCAAAGGACAGGGGAACACTGAAGCTTTCTTT
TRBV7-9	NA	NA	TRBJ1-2	CASSSGGAYGYTF	TGTGCCAGCAGCTCCGGTGGGGCCTATGGCTACACCTTC
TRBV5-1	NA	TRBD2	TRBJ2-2	CASSKGLAGVATGELFF	TGCGCCAGCAGCAAGGGACTAGCGGGAGTCGCCACCGGGGAGCTGTTTTTT
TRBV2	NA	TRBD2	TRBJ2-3	CASSEASGPSTDTQYF	TGTGCCAGCAGTGAAGCTAGCGGGCCTAGCACAGATACGCAGTATTTT
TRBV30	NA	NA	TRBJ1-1	CAWSVTGLWTEAFF	TGTGCCTGGAGTGTAACAGGTCTATGGACTGAAGCTTTCTTT
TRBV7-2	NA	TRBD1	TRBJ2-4	CASSLTGDLAKNIQYF	TGTGCCAGCAGCTTAACAGGGGATCTGGCCAAAAACATTCAGTACTTC
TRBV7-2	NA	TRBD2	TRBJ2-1	CASSLGGRARNEQFF	TGTGCCAGCAGCTTAGGAGGGAGGGCCCGAAATGAGCAGTTCTTC
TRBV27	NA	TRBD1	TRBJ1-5	CASSLRGQGDYSNQPQHF	TGTGCCAGCAGTTTAAGGGGACAGGGGGATTATAGCAATCAGCCCCAGCATTTT
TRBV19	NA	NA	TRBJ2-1	CASAPRDSMGNEQFF	TGTGCCAGTGCCCCCCGGGACTCCATGGGCAATGAGCAGTTCTTC
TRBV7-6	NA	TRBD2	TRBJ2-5	CASSLNPGLVQETQYF	TGTGCCAGCAGCTTGAATCCGGGACTAGTACAAGAGACCCAGTACTTC
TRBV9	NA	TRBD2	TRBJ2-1	CASSVGVAGGTGNEQFF	TGTGCCAGCAGCGTAGGGGTAGCGGGAGGGACTGGTAATGAGCAGTTCTTC
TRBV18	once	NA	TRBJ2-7	CASSLGLVTYEQYF	TGTGCCAGCTCCCTCGGTCTGGTAACCTACGAGCAGTACTTC
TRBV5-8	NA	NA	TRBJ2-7	CASSKAGNSGYEQYF	TGTGCCAGCAGCAAAGCAGGGAATTCGGGCTACGAGCAGTACTTC
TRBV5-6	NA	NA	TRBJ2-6	CASSLVQGMAGANVLTF	TGTGCCAGCAGCTTGGTTCAGGGAATGGCTGGGGCCAACGTCCTGACTTTC
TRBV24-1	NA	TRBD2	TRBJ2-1	CATSDFSGRANEQFF	TGTGCCACCAGTGATTTCAGCGGGAGGGCTAATGAGCAGTTCTTC
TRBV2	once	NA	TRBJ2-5	CASSEIRGRKETQYF	TGTGCCAGCAGTGAGATTCGGGGGAGGAAGGAGACCCAGTACTTC
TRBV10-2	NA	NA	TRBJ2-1	CASSAPGLAVSEQFF	TGCGCCAGCAGTGCTCCGGGACTCGCGGTGTCTGAGCAGTTCTTC
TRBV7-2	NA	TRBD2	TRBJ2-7	CASSPTSDDYEQYF	TGTGCCAGCAGCCCAACTAGCGATGACTACGAGCAGTACTTC
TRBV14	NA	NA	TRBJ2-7	CASSQGSGDGVADTYEQYF	TGTGCCAGCAGCCAAGGGTCGGGGGACGGGGTAGCGGATACCTACGAGCAGTACTTC
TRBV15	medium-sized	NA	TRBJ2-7	CATSRGQPNPGEQYF	TGTGCCACCAGCAGAGGGCAGCCCAACCCGGGGGAGCAGTACTTC
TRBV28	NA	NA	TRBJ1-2	CASTTNNYGYTF	TGTGCCAGCACTACCAATAACTATGGCTACACCTTC
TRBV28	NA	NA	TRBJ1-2	CASSWPFGQSYGYTF	TGTGCCAGCAGTTGGCCATTTGGGCAGAGCTATGGCTACACCTTC
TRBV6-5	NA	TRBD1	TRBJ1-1	CASSRSRDRNTEAFF	TGTGCCAGCAGCCGGTCCCGGGACAGGAACACTGAAGCTTTCTTT
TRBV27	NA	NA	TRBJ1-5	CATLRVASPSNQPQHF	TGTGCCACCCTCAGGGTGGCGTCGCCTAGCAATCAGCCCCAGCATTTT
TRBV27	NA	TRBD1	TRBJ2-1	CASSLWQGADEQFF	TGTGCCAGCAGTTTATGGCAGGGGGCCGATGAGCAGTTCTTC
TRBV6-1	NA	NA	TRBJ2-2	CASSEQTNTGELFF	TGTGCCAGCAGTGAACAGACGAACACCGGGGAGCTGTTTTTT
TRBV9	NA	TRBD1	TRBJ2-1	CASSPGQGTVTEQFF	TGTGCCAGCAGCCCAGGACAGGGAACCGTCACTGAGCAGTTCTTC
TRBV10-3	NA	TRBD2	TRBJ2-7	CAISEAGEQYF	TGTGCCATCAGTGAAGCGGGAGAGCAGTACTTC
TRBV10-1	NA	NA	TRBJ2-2	CASSEWRGSNTGELFF	TGCGCCAGCAGTGAGTGGCGGGGATCGAACACCGGGGAGCTGTTTTTT
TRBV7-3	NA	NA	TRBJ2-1	CASSPGQNSYNEQFF	TGTGCCAGCAGCCCGGGACAAAACTCCTACAATGAGCAGTTCTTC
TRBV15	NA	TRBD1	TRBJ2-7	CATSRDPGQGNEQYF	TGTGCCACCAGCAGAGACCCCGGACAGGGGAACGAGCAGTACTTC
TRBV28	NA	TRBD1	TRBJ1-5	CASRSTGGSNQPQHF	TGTGCCAGCAGGAGTACAGGGGGCAGCAATCAGCCCCAGCATTTT
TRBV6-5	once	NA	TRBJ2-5	CASSKGPGQQETQYF	TGTGCCAGCAGTAAGGGACCGGGACAACAAGAGACCCAGTACTTC
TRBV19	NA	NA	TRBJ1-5	CASIGVGTANQPQHF	TGTGCCAGTATAGGGGTCGGAACAGCCAATCAGCCCCAGCATTTT
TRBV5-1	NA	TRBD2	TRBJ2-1	CASSLESGIIYNEQFF	TGCGCCAGCAGCTTGGAGAGCGGGATTATCTACAATGAGCAGTTCTTC
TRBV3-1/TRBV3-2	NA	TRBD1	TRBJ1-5	CASSQGQGVNQPQHF	TGTGCCAGCAGCCAGGGACAGGGGGTCAATCAGCCCCAGCATTTT
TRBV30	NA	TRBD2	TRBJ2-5	CACPGLAGETQYF	TGTGCCTGCCCTGGGCTAGCGGGTGAGACCCAGTACTTC
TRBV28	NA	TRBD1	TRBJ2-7	CASSLRGQYLSYEQYF	TGTGCCAGCAGTTTAAGGGGACAGTACCTCTCCTACGAGCAGTACTTC
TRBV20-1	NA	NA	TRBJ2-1	CSVEEGEQFF	TGCAGTGTCGAAGAGGGTGAGCAGTTCTTC
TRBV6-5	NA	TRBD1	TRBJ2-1	CASSLQGATYNEQFF	TGTGCCAGCAGTTTACAGGGGGCCACCTACAATGAGCAGTTCTTC
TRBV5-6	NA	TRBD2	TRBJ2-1	CASSRTSGREVYNEQFF	TGTGCCAGCAGCCGGACTAGCGGGCGTGAAGTCTACAATGAGCAGTTCTTC
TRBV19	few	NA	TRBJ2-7	CASSIVGQGPYEQYF	TGTGCCAGTAGTATAGTGGGCCAGGGCCCCTACGAGCAGTACTTC